This TCR beta chain was obtained from a study of blood T cell repertoires in COVID-19. Study as a whole: Italy, Spain and the United States were the sources of the convalescent and acute COVID-19 samples.

V shed 3 bases and J 1 base; nucleotides not matched to a gene: 16. Germline V lookup: CDR1 MDHEN, CDR2 SYDVKM. The CDR3 extends over 19 amino acids. In the source study's methods: The assay estimated nucleated cells by amplifying reference gene primers. Profiled with immunoSEQ multiplex PCR; TCRdb holds only in-frame clones, not every one. V and J calls and clone size are copied from that table; D and trimming were computed from the DNA. The sample has around 46,000 clones, around four fifths seen once. Sample: peripheral blood. This sequence originates from a man in his forties with acute or convalescent COVID-19. V usage is TRBV28 and J usage is TRBJ1-1, with 8 bases that match TRBD1. The chain's CDR3 is CASSFSGWWGTGSNTEAFF. The CDR3 bases are TGTGCCAGCAGTTTCTCCGGCTGGTGGGGGACAGGTTCGAACACTGAAGCTTTCTTT. The complete variable domain, with remaining parts taken from reference TRBV28 and TRBJ1-1, reads DVKVTQSSRYLVKRTGEKVFLECVQDMDHENMFWYRQDPGLGLRLIYFSYDVKMKEKGDIPEGYSVSREKKERFSLILESASTNQTSMYLCASSFSGWWGTGSNTEAFFGQGTRLTVV.